This T cell receptor (beta chain) was recorded in a study of T cell repertoires in cytomegalovirus infection. Study as a whole: Indications of both CMV infection and matching HLA type were provided by public TCR beta signatures.

TCRdb fed the reads into MiXCR, producing one record per CDR3 protein. Of about 320,000 distinct CDR3 sequences listed, over 7.5% were seen once; the top ten hold approximately 4.5%. This clonotype showed up just a few times. The clonotype was recovered from a human donor in good health (CMV status not recorded). Some clones in this sample may be carry-over from other donors' samples. The sample was PBMCs.

CDR3 in amino acids: CASSAGSGTGHEQYF. CDR3 sequence (DNA): TGTGCCAGCAGTGCCGGATCGGGCACGGGGCACGAGCAGTACTTC. The chain couples TRBV2 to TRBJ2-7; D possibly matches TRBD1 or TRBD2 (5 bases each). The V gene's germline CDR1 is SNHLY and CDR2 FYNNEI. Trimming removed 4 bases at V and 5 bases at J, with 18 bases between. The CDR3 length is 15 residues.